The 12 T cell receptor beta chains listed next were all sequenced from one sample in a study of CXCR3-negative and CXCR3-positive naive CD8 T cells. UMI-labeled 5' RACE yielded the TRB cDNA libraries. Reanalyzing the 5' RACE reads, TCRdb keeps one entry per CDR3 protein, without DNA. The table for this sample gives about 40,000 distinct CDR3 sequences. Sequences were obtained from memory CD8+ T cells from blood. These receptors were obtained from a human donor in good health. Some clones in this sample may be carry-over from other donors' samples.

The CDR3 loop is CSARAIPGQGFQPQHF. The genes are TRBV20-1 and TRBJ1-5; checking the TCRdb D call of TRBD1 is not possible without DNA. CDR1 DFQATT and CDR2 SNEGSKA come from the germline V gene (reference sequence). This CDR3 contains 16 residues.

This chain uses TRBV19 with TRBJ2-2; as DNA is missing, the TRBD1 call by TCRdb cannot be tested. The CDR3 is 16 amino acids. The germline CDR1 and CDR2 sequences are LNHDA and SQIVND (reference sequence). This chain's CDR3 is CASTRSRAGQPGELFF.

The gene calls are TRBV7-9 and TRBJ1-2. Germline V gene sequence: CDR1 SEHNR, CDR2 FQNEAQ (reference sequence). This CDR3 has 14 amino acids. CDR3 amino acids: CASSSDGPTYGYTF.

The CDR3 loop reads CASSNPPGWGTEAFF. V is TRBV6-2 or TRBV6-3 and J is TRBJ1-1; TCRdb proposes TRBD1, but this gene call is untestable without DNA. The V gene's germline CDR1 is MNHEY and CDR2 SVGEGT. This CDR3 is 15 amino acids long.

V gene TRBV2 combines with J gene TRBJ2-1; TCRdb outputs TRBD1, but without DNA this stays unchecked. CDR3 size: 13 residues. The germline V gene has CDR1 SNHLY and CDR2 FYNNEI. This CDR3 reads CASSDLGDNEQFF.

Here the CDR3 reads CASSIQTSATYTGELFF. The genes are TRBV19 and TRBJ2-2; TCRdb selects TRBD2, and the lack of DNA leaves this call unchecked. Looked up from germline, CDR1 is LNHDA and CDR2 is SQIVND (reference sequence). The CDR3 is 17 residues long. The full variable domain, in which reference TRBV19 and TRBJ2-2 provide the parts outside the CDR3, is DGGITQSPKYLFRKEGQNVTLSCEQNLNHDAMYWYRQDPGQGLRLIYYSQIVNDFQKGDIAEGYSVSREKKESFPLTVTSAQKNPTAFYLCASSIQTSATYTGELFFGEGSRLTVL.

The chain employs TRBV9 and TRBJ2-7; TCRdb calls TRBD1, which cannot be checked without DNA. Germline V lookup: CDR1 SGDLS, CDR2 YYNGEE. This CDR3 region has 18 residues. The CDR3 region is CASSFHPAGTGGEDEQYF.

This rearrangement joins TRBV5-5 to TRBJ2-1; the D gene TCRdb calls, TRBD1, cannot be checked with no DNA. CDR1 and CDR2 from the germline V gene are SGHKS and YYEKEE (reference sequence). The CDR3 consists of 14 residues. The CDR3 loop reads CASSPPGTSNEQFF. The full variable domain, rest sourced from reference TRBV5-5 and TRBJ2-1, is DAGVTQSPTHLIKTRGQQVTLRCSPISGHKSVSWYQQVLGQGPQFIFQYYEKEERGRGNFPDRFSARQFPNYSSELNVNALLLGDSALYLCASSPPGTSNEQFFGPGTRLTVL.

The chain joins TRBV7-9 to TRBJ1-2. The V gene's germline CDR1 is SEHNR and CDR2 FQNEAQ (reference sequence). The CDR3 sequence is 12 residues long. The CDR3 loop is CASSWGHYGYTF.

The rearrangement joins TRBV29-1 to TRBJ2-6; with no DNA, the TCRdb D assignment of TRBD1 cannot be verified. This CDR3 has 12 residues. Per the germline V gene, CDR1 is SQVTM and CDR2 is ANQGSEA. CDR3 protein: CSVRGGANVLTF.

This chain uses TRBV29-1 with TRBJ2-1; without DNA, the TCRdb call of TRBD1 cannot be checked. Per the germline V gene, CDR1 is SQVTM and CDR2 is ANQGSEA. The CDR3 extends over 13 amino acids. The CDR3 here is CSVRAGAGNEQFF.

The genes are TRBV7-2 and TRBJ1-5; TCRdb designates TRBD1, a call that cannot be tested without DNA. Germline CDR1 reads SGHTA; CDR2 reads FQGNSA. The CDR3 runs 14 residues. CDR3 in amino acids: CASSLWGAYQPQHF.